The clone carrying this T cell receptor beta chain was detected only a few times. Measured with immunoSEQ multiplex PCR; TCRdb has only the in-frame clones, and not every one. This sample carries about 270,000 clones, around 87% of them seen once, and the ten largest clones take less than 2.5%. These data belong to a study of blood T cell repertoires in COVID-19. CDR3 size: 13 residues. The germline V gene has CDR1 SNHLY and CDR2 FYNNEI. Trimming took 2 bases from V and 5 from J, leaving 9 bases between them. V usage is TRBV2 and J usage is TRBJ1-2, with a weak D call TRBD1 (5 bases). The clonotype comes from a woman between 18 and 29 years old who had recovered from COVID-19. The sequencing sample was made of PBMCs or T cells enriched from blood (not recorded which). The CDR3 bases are TGTGCCAGCAGTGAATCCAGGGTTTATGGCTACACCTTC. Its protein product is CASSESRVYGYTF.